The 18 T cell receptor beta chains reported below all come from one sample, sequenced in a study of response to subunit inactivated influenza vaccine. In TCRdb, the RT-PCR reads were re-called with MiXCR into one record per CDR3 protein. This sample has about 160,000 distinct CDR3 sequences, with 9.5% to 13% found just once. Sequencing was performed on non-naive T cells sorted from PBMCs, taken 45 days after vaccination. These TCRs come from a man in his fifties who received an inactivated influenza vaccine.

V and J are TRBV25-1 and TRBJ2-1; the D gene is possibly TRBD2 (5 bases). The CDR3 covers 15 residues. The germline gives CDR1 MGHDK, CDR2 SYGVNS. V dropped 4 bases and J dropped 1 base, with 11 bases sitting between them. CDR3 in DNA: TGTGCCAGCAGTGGGGCGGCGGGTTCCTACAATGAGCAGTTCTTC. Translating it yields CASSGAAGSYNEQFF.

This chain's CDR3 is CASSLGARLAGGQETQYF. CDR3 coding DNA: TGTGCCAGCAGTTTAGGGGCCCGGCTAGCGGGGGGCCAAGAGACCCAGTACTTC. This chain connects TRBV12-3 or TRBV12-4 to TRBJ2-5; 11 bases align to TRBD2. The length of the CDR3 is 18 residues. Trimming cost V 1 base and J 1 base; bases outside gene matches: 8.

This clonotype was observed a handful of times. This chain joins TRBV5-1 and TRBJ2-5; a possible D gene is TRBD2 (5 bases). The CDR3 loop spans 12 amino acids. Germline V gives CDR1 SGHRS, CDR2 YFSETQ. V lost 4 bases, J lost 5 bases, and 9 bases lay in between. CDR3 residues: CASSEGGETQYF. The CDR3 nucleotides are TGCGCCAGCAGCGAAGGAGGTGAGACCCAGTACTTC.

This clonotype has a handful of counts. The chain employs TRBV10-2 and TRBJ1-6; D is unclear. Germline-derived CDR1 and CDR2 are WSHSY and SAAADI. CDR3 length: 14 residues. V was cut by 0 bases and J by 14 bases, with 14 bases left in between. DNA of the CDR3: TGCGCCAGCAGTGAGTCGTTACGTGGAGGATCCCTCCACTTT. Protein product: CASSESLRGGSLHF.

The chain carries TRBV7-8 and TRBJ2-7; TRBD2 might be the D (6 bases). In germline, CDR1 is SGHVS, CDR2 FQNEAQ. The CDR3 runs 14 residues. V was cut by 6 bases and J by 6 bases, with 18 bases left in between. CDR3: CASREGSLPLEQYF. The DNA for the CDR3 is TGTGCCAGCAGGGAGGGTTCCCTGCCGCTCGAGCAGTACTTC.

The chain carries TRBV28 and TRBJ1-1, with D perhaps matching TRBD1 (6 bases). Between the trimmed V and J ends, which lost 11 bases and 1 base, there was a span of 14 bases. The CDR3 extends over 13 amino acids. The V gene's germline CDR1 is MDHEN and CDR2 SYDVKM. CDR3 in DNA: TGTGCCGGGACACAGGGACCGAACACTGAAGCTTTCTTT. Amino acid sequence: CAGTQGPNTEAFF.

DNA of the CDR3: TGTGCCAGCACAACCCAGGGCTCACCCCTCCACTTT. This codes for CASTTQGSPLHF. The chain combines TRBV27 with TRBJ1-6; the D gene is possibly TRBD1 (5 bases). Germline lookup yields CDR1 MNHEY and CDR2 SMNVEV (reference sequence). V shed 7 bases and J shed 10 bases, with 11 bases lying between them. The CDR3 sequence is 12 residues long.

The sample holds many counts of this clonotype. V usage is TRBV11-2 and J usage is TRBJ2-1, with TRBD1 matching 10 bases. From germline, CDR1 is SGHAT and CDR2 FQNNGV. J gave up 9 bases and V 2 bases, and 7 bases lay outside the gene matches. The CDR3 extends over 15 amino acids. The CDR3 spells CASSLTGTGVSEQFF. The DNA for the CDR3 is TGTGCCAGCAGCTTAACCGGGACAGGGGTTAGTGAGCAGTTCTTC.

The gene calls are TRBV20-1 and TRBJ2-7; perhaps TRBD1 as D (6 bases). The CDR3 spans 11 residues. Deletions cut 2 bases from V and 6 bases from J, with 8 bases between. Per the germline V gene, CDR1 is DFQATT and CDR2 is SNEGSKA (reference sequence). This CDR3 is CSARQGPEQYF. The DNA for the CDR3 is TGCAGTGCTAGACAGGGGCCCGAGCAGTACTTC.

This clonotype was counted ten times or more. The gene calls are TRBV12-3 or TRBV12-4 and TRBJ1-2, with TRBD1 matching over 7 bases. This CDR3 has 13 residues. The junction had 6 bases not matched to a gene; V was cut back by 4 bases and J by 7 bases. The CDR3 loop is CASSSRTGSGYTF. The CDR3 DNA reads TGTGCCAGCAGTTCGCGGACAGGATCTGGCTACACCTTC.

This clonotype was seen a handful of times. The gene calls are TRBV27 and TRBJ1-6; 7 nucleotides agree with TRBD1. The length of the CDR3 is 15 residues. V gave up 6 bases and J gave up 8 bases; unmatched junction bases: 10. Germline V gene data show CDR1 as MNHEY and CDR2 as SMNVEV (reference sequence). The CDR3 region is CASRQTGTAHSPLHF. CDR3 coding DNA: TGTGCCAGCAGACAAACCGGGACAGCCCATTCACCCCTCCACTTT.

This clonotype was detected only a few times. This chain joins TRBV29-1 and TRBJ2-7; TRBD2 matches at 11 bases. The germline V gene has CDR1 SQVTM and CDR2 ANQGSEA. Trimming removed 4 bases from V and 3 bases from J; junction bases left unmatched: 5. CDR3 length equals 14 residues. The CDR3 spells CSVVGLAGGYEQYF. CDR3 coding DNA: TGCAGCGTTGTTGGGCTAGCGGGAGGCTACGAGCAGTACTTC.

The table lists this clonotype with a few counts. The chain is built from TRBV2 and TRBJ1-2, with a tentative D call TRBD1 (5 bases). The CDR3 runs to 12 residues. Germline lookup yields CDR1 SNHLY and CDR2 FYNNEI. Trimming removed 5 bases at V and 6 bases at J, with 10 bases between. The CDR3 bases are TGTGCCAGCAGTCAGGGTCTAGATGGCTACACCTTC. Amino acid sequence: CASSQGLDGYTF.

V and J are TRBV11-1 and TRBJ2-2; TRBD1 matches 11 bases. The CDR3 runs to 18 residues. CDR1 SGHAT and CDR2 FQDESV come from the germline V gene (reference sequence). Trimming at V came to 4 bases and at J to 0 bases, leaving 7 bases not matched to a gene. CDR3 residues: CASSSGTGGPSNTGELFF. The CDR3 coding sequence is TGTGCCAGCAGCTCCGGGACAGGGGGACCCTCGAACACCGGGGAGCTGTTTTTT.

The gene calls are TRBV10-3 and TRBJ1-4; D call uncertain. CDR1 and CDR2 (germline): ENHRY, SYGVKD. The V end was cut by 2 bases, the J end by 0 bases, with 10 bases between. CDR3 length equals 16 residues. The CDR3 DNA reads TGTGCCATCAGTGAGAAAAGCACCGCAACTAATGAAAAACTGTTTTTT. Translating gives CAISEKSTATNEKLFF.

This clonotype showed up many times. The V and J genes are TRBV20-1 and TRBJ2-5, with D possibly being TRBD1 or TRBD2 (5 bases each). Per germline, CDR1 DFQATT and CDR2 SNEGSKA (reference sequence). V was clipped by 3 bases and J by 4 bases, with 18 bases between them. The CDR3 runs to 15 residues. The CDR3, as DNA: TGCAGTGCTAGTGATCCTGGGGGTGGGTCAGAGACCCAGTACTTC. Translation: CSASDPGGGSETQYF.

This clonotype occurred many times. The chain couples TRBV4-1 to TRBJ1-4, with D unclear. V lost 1 base and J 4 bases, leaving 19 bases between the germline ends. The germline V gene encodes CDR1 MGHRA and CDR2 YSYEKL. This CDR3 comprises 18 residues. The CDR3 loop reads CASSQVAARGRINEKLFF. The CDR3 DNA reads as TGCGCCAGCAGCCAAGTTGCGGCCCGCGGACGGATTAATGAAAAACTGTTTTTT.

The V and J genes are TRBV7-2 and TRBJ1-6; D is possibly TRBD1 (5 bases). With 7 bases removed from V and 9 bases from J, the gap between germline ends came to 13 bases. The germline gives CDR1 SGHTA, CDR2 FQGNSA. The CDR3 is 13 amino acids. CDR3 protein: CASNRGLGSPLHF. The DNA for the CDR3 is TGTGCCAGCAACCGGGGGTTAGGTTCACCCCTCCACTTT.